Below are 16 T cell receptor beta chains sequenced from a single sample in a study of blood T cells in healthy people across ages. A J-beta primer mix and a sample-barcoded 5' primer were used in a second PCR of about 7 to 12 cycles. TCRdb re-analysed the 5' RACE reads in MiXCR, keeping a single row per CDR3 protein. Of approximately 810,000 distinct CDR3 sequences in the sample, approximately 35% were seen once. The sample consisted of blood. The receptors were gathered from a man between 18 and 35 years old in good health.

This clonotype was detected many times. This sequence joins TRBV28 and TRBJ1-2; D gene unclear. CDR3 length: 13 amino acids. CDR1 and CDR2 (germline): MDHEN, SYDVKM. V was shortened by 5 bases and J by 4 bases, with 11 bases between the two germline ends. CDR3 loop: CASSPSSSYGYTF. For the CDR3, the DNA is TGTGCCAGCAGTCCCTCTAGTAGCTATGGCTACACCTTC.

This clonotype was seen a handful of times. The V gene is TRBV7-2, the J gene TRBJ2-1, with 8 bases that match TRBD1. Germline CDR1 and CDR2: SGHTA and FQGNSA. V gave up 5 bases and J gave up 7 bases; unmatched junction bases: 10. CDR3 size: 15 residues. The CDR3 spells CASSASQGALNEQFF. CDR3 bases: TGTGCCAGCAGCGCGAGCCAGGGGGCGTTGAATGAGCAGTTCTTC.

The J gene is TRBJ1-1, the V gene TRBV19; 8 bases align to TRBD1. V lost 3 bases to trimming and J lost 6 bases; unmatched junction nucleotides: 12. The CDR3 contains 16 residues. Germline V CDR1 and CDR2: LNHDA, SQIVND (reference sequence). The CDR3 here is CASSISLGQGRPEAFF. The CDR3 coding sequence is TGTGCCAGTAGTATTTCCCTTGGACAGGGCAGGCCTGAAGCTTTCTTT. The complete variable domain, with remaining parts taken from reference TRBV19 and TRBJ1-1, reads DGGITQSPKYLFRKEGQNVTLSCEQNLNHDAMYWYRQDPGQGLRLIYYSQIVNDFQKGDIAEGYSVSREKKESFPLTVTSAQKNPTAFYLCASSISLGQGRPEAFFGQGTRLTVV.

Only a few counts were recorded for this clonotype. The genes are TRBV7-9 and TRBJ1-4; possible D gene TRBD1, 5 bases. This CDR3 is 17 amino acids long. The germline V and J ends were trimmed by 6 bases and 7 bases, with 24 bases remaining between them. Germline V lookup: CDR1 SEHNR, CDR2 FQNEAQ (reference sequence). CDR3 sequence reads: CASSPILRDQAGEKLFF. DNA of the CDR3: TGTGCCAGCAGTCCAATCCTCCGGGACCAGGCCGGTGAAAAACTGTTTTTT.

This clonotype was counted between two and nine times. The chain recombines TRBV7-9 with TRBJ1-4, with 8 bases fitting TRBD1. The CDR3 runs to 14 residues. Germline V gene data show CDR1 as SEHNR and CDR2 as FQNEAQ (reference sequence). V gave up 5 bases and J gave up 8 bases; unmatched junction bases: 7. The CDR3 spells CASSPGTGLEKLFF. The CDR3 coding sequence is TGTGCCAGCAGCCCTGGGACAGGTCTGGAAAAACTGTTTTTT.

The J gene is TRBJ2-3, the V gene TRBV12-3 or TRBV12-4, with 8 positions matching TRBD1. After removal of 1 base from V and 3 bases from J, the junction contained 6 bases not matched to a gene. This CDR3 region has 16 residues. CDR3 sequence: CASSLGPGGETDTQYF. Here the CDR3 DNA reads TGTGCCAGCAGTTTAGGCCCAGGGGGCGAAACAGATACGCAGTATTTT.

This clonotype was found a few times. The chain joins TRBV12-3 or TRBV12-4 to TRBJ1-1; no firm D call. This CDR3 comprises 12 residues. V lost 6 bases and J 9 bases, leaving 14 bases between the germline ends. This CDR3 reads CASSHRTGKAFF. The CDR3 nucleotides are TGTGCCAGCAGCCATAGGACGGGCAAAGCTTTCTTT.

Of note for this clonotype: This clone may be a read error of a much larger clone one base away. The genes are TRBV25-1 and TRBJ2-1, with 10 bases fitting TRBD2. Germline V gene sequence: CDR1 MGHDK, CDR2 SYGVNS. The CDR3 runs to 16 residues. The CDR3 DNA reads as TGTGCCGGCAGTGACTACCTAGCGGGGGCTACGGATGAGCAGTTCTTC. Amino acid sequence: CAGSDYLAGATDEQFF.

V and J are TRBV7-2 and TRBJ1-5; D may be TRBD1 (5 bases). V lost 5 bases and J 5 bases, leaving 13 bases between the germline ends. CDR3 size: 14 residues. The germline V gene has CDR1 SGHTA and CDR2 FQGNSA. This CDR3 is CASSVGTADQPQHF. The CDR3 DNA reads TGTGCCAGCAGCGTTGGGACGGCAGATCAGCCCCAGCATTTT.

The chain links TRBV9 to TRBJ2-5; D is unresolved. The V end lost 4 bases, the J end lost 1 base, and 14 bases lay between the germline ends. Per the germline V gene, CDR1 is SGDLS and CDR2 is YYNGEE. The CDR3 spans 15 residues. The CDR3 nucleotides are TGTGCCAGCAGCCGAATGACTGGGATCCAAGAGACCCAGTACTTC. It is translated as CASSRMTGIQETQYF.

This clonotype was detected only a few times. The chain employs TRBV7-2 and TRBJ2-1; 7 positions match TRBD2. J lost 5 bases, V lost 5 bases, and 9 bases had no gene match. Germline V gives CDR1 SGHTA, CDR2 FQGNSA. CDR3 length equals 15 residues. CDR3 region: CASSASSGLNNEQFF. CDR3 nucleotide sequence: TGTGCCAGCAGCGCCTCTAGCGGACTTAACAATGAGCAGTTCTTC. Full variable domain (remainder filled in from reference TRBV7-2 and TRBJ2-1): GAGVSQSPSNKVTEKGKDVELRCDPISGHTALYWYRQSLGQGLEFLIYFQGNSAPDKSGLPSDRFSAERTGGSVSTLTIQRTQQEDSAVYLCASSASSGLNNEQFFGPGTRLTVL.

The J gene is TRBJ1-4, the V gene TRBV7-2; D remains ambiguous. The CDR3 covers 15 residues. Germline assignment: CDR1 SGHTA and CDR2 FQGNSA. V was trimmed by 1 base and J by 8 bases, leaving 14 bases between them. The chain's CDR3 is CASSLVAGGGEKLFF. Here the CDR3 DNA reads TGTGCCAGCAGCTTAGTTGCTGGCGGAGGAGAAAAACTGTTTTTT.

This chain links TRBV28 with TRBJ1-5; TRBD1 might be the D (6 bases). Trimming left V 5 bases short and J 1 base short, with 21 bases between. The CDR3 has 18 amino acids. The germline CDR1 and CDR2 sequences are MDHEN and SYDVKM. CDR3 sequence: CASSPWNAQGGSNQPQHF. In nucleotides, the CDR3 is TGTGCCAGCAGTCCATGGAACGCACAGGGTGGAAGCAATCAGCCCCAGCATTTT.

This clonotype was detected only a few times. This chain joins TRBV6-5 and TRBJ2-4; weak D call: TRBD1 (5 bases). Germline V gene sequence: CDR1 MNHEY, CDR2 SVGAGI. CDR3 size: 16 residues. V gave up 6 bases and J gave up 0 bases, with 15 bases separating them. The CDR3 protein is CASRPQGFRAKNIQYF. The CDR3 DNA sequence: TGTGCCAGCAGACCTCAGGGATTTCGAGCCAAAAACATTCAGTACTTC.

This clonotype was recorded a few times. CDR3 protein: CSVDLGRRGDTEAFF. The DNA for the CDR3 is TGCAGCGTTGATCTCGGACGCAGGGGTGACACTGAAGCTTTCTTT. The chain couples TRBV29-1 to TRBJ1-1; tentative D call: TRBD1 (6 bases). Germline V CDR1 and CDR2: SQVTM, ANQGSEA. V was shortened by 3 bases and J by 3 bases, with 17 bases between the two germline ends. CDR3 length: 15 amino acids.

This clonotype was detected only a few times. The chain recombines TRBV5-1 with TRBJ1-2, with D possibly TRBD1 on 5 matching bases. The CDR3 consists of 13 residues. V lost 6 bases to trimming and J lost 4 bases, with 13 bases between them. In germline, CDR1 is SGHRS, CDR2 YFSETQ. The CDR3 reads CASTQGGGYGYTF. CDR3 DNA: TGCGCCAGCACCCAGGGTGGGGGCTATGGCTACACCTTC.